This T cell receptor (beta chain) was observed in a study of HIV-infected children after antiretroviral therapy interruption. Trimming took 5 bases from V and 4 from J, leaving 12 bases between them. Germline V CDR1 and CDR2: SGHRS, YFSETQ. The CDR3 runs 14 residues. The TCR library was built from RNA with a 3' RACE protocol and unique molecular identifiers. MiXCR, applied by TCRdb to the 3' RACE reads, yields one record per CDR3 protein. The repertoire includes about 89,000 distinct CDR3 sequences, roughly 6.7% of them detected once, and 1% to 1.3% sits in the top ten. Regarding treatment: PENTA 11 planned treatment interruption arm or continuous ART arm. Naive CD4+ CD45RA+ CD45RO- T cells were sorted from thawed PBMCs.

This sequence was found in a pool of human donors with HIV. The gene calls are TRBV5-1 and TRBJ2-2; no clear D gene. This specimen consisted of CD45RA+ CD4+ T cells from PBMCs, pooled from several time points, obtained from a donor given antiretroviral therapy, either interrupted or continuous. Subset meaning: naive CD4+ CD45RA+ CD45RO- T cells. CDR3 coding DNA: TGCGCCAGCAGGACCCGACCGAGCACCGGGGAGCTGTTTTTT. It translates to CASRTRPSTGELFF.